This T cell receptor beta chain was documented in a study of T-cell memory formation after mild COVID-19. Whole-study context: The two donors had largely donor-specific TCR clusters. Broader study findings: Contracting CD4+ clones were located mainly in CM and EM, and CD8+ clones in EMRA. Whereas later expanders leaned CD4+, clones contracting day 15 to 85 showed a balanced CD4/CD8 makeup.

TCRdb recomputed calls from the 5' RACE reads with MiXCR, one row per CDR3 protein. In the table there are 140,000 or so distinct CDR3 sequences, around 5.8% of which are singletons. With 3 bases clipped from V and 5 bases from J, the junction kept 4 bases outside the gene matches. CDR1 is SGDLS, CDR2 YYNGEE, per germline. This CDR3 comprises 14 residues. To note about this clonotype: The antigen is unknown.

The source is an adult woman who had mild COVID-19 (a few samples of this study predate the infection). Cell type and time point are not known. The rearrangement uses TRBV9 and TRBJ2-1; 8 bases line up with TRBD1. What was sequenced was PBMCs or a T cell subset sorted from them (not recorded which). CDR3 residues: CASSAGQGHNEQFF. The CDR3 nucleotides are TGTGCCAGCAGCGCCGGACAGGGCCACAATGAGCAGTTCTTC.